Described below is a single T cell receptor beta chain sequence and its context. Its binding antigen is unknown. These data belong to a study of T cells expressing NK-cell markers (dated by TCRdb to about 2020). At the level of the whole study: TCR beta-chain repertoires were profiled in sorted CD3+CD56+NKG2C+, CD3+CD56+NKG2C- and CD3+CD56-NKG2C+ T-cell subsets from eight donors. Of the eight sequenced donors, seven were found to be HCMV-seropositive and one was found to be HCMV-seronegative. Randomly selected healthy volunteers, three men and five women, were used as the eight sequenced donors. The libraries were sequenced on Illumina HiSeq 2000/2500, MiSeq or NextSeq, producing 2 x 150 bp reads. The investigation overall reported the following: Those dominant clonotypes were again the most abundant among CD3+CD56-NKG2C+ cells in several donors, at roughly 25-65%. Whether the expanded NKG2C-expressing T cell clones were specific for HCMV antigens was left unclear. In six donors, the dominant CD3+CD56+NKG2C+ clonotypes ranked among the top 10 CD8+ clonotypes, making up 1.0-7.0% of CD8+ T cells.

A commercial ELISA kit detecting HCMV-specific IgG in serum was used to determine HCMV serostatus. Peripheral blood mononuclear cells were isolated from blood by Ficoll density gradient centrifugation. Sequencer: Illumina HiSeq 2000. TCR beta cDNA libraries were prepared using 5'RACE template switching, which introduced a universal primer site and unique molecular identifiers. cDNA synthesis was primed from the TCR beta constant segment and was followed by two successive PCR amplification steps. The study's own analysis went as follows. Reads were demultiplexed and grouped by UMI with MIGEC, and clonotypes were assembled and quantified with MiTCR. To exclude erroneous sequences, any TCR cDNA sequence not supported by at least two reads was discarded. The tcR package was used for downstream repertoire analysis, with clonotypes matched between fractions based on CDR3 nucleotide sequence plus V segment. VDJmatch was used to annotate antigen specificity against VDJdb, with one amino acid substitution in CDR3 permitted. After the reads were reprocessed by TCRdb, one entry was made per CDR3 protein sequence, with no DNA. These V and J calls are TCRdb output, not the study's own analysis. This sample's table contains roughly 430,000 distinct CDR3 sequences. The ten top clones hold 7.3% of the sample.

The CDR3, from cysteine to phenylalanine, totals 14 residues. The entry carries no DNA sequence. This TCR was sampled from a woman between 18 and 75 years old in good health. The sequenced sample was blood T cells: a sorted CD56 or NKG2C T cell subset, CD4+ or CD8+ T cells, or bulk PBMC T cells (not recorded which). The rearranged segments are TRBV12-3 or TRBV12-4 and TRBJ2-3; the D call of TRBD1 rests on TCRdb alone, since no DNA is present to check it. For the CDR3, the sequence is CASTLSGVEDTQYF.